The rows below give T cell receptor beta chains drawn from one sample of a study of T-cell reconstitution after alpha-beta-depleted transplantation in children. Each CDR3 protein is one row after TCRdb ran MiXCR on the PCR reads. Here the sample spans approximately 400,000 distinct CDR3 sequences, 9.5% to 13% being singletons. Sequencing was performed on PBMCs from the stem cell graft donor, taken from the stem cell graft. Receptor source: a human donor who donated a stem cell graft to a child with acute myeloid leukemia. Each CDR3 is given with its conserved first and last residue. Fields, in order: clone size, V gene, D gene, J gene, CDR3 protein, CDR3 DNA. D genes are given only for firm matches. Clone size is shown for a subset of rows, as once, few, many or a class of expanded clone.

clone_size: -
v_call: TRBV29-1
d_call: -
j_call: TRBJ1-2
cdr3_aa: CSVYPGGSNYGYTF
cdr3_nt: TGCAGCGTTTATCCTGGCGGTTCTAACTATGGCTACACCTTC

clone_size: few
v_call: TRBV20-1
d_call: TRBD2
j_call: TRBJ2-2
cdr3_aa: CSARGEREGGGELFF
cdr3_nt: TGCAGTGCTAGGGGGGAGCGGGAGGGAGGCGGGGAGCTGTTTTTT

clone_size: -
v_call: TRBV25-1
d_call: -
j_call: TRBJ1-4
cdr3_aa: CASSESLGLSEKLFF
cdr3_nt: TGTGCCAGCAGTGAATCATTGGGGCTTTCTGAAAAACTGTTTTTT

clone_size: few
v_call: TRBV5-1
d_call: TRBD1
j_call: TRBJ1-2
cdr3_aa: CASSPGATGELYTF
cdr3_nt: TGCGCCAGCAGCCCAGGAGCGACAGGGGAGCTCTACACCTTC

clone_size: few
v_call: TRBV7-8
d_call: -
j_call: TRBJ2-5
cdr3_aa: CASRDYVWGQETQYF
cdr3_nt: TGTGCCAGCAGGGATTATGTTTGGGGCCAAGAGACCCAGTACTTC

clone_size: many
v_call: TRBV7-9
d_call: -
j_call: TRBJ2-2
cdr3_aa: CASSPSGELFF
cdr3_nt: TGTGCCAGCAGCCCCTCCGGGGAGCTGTTTTTT

clone_size: few
v_call: TRBV5-1
d_call: TRBD2
j_call: TRBJ2-3
cdr3_aa: CASSLLGLGAGATDTQYF
cdr3_nt: TGCGCCAGCAGCTTGTTAGGTCTGGGAGCGGGGGCCACGGATACGCAGTATTTT

clone_size: -
v_call: TRBV7-2
d_call: -
j_call: TRBJ1-1
cdr3_aa: CASSCFTPGEAFF
cdr3_nt: TGTGCCAGCAGCTGTTTTACCCCCGGCGAAGCTTTCTTT

clone_size: few
v_call: TRBV20-1
d_call: -
j_call: TRBJ2-7
cdr3_aa: CSASLIQGSEQYF
cdr3_nt: TGCAGTGCTTCTCTGATTCAGGGTTCCGAGCAGTACTTC

clone_size: -
v_call: TRBV18
d_call: -
j_call: TRBJ2-7
cdr3_aa: CASSPQANNYEQYF
cdr3_nt: TGTGCCAGCTCACCCCAGGCCAATAACTACGAGCAGTACTTC

clone_size: -
v_call: TRBV30
d_call: TRBD1
j_call: TRBJ2-1
cdr3_aa: CAWSVSSGTGHYNEQFF
cdr3_nt: TGTGCCTGGAGTGTAAGTTCCGGGACAGGGCACTACAATGAGCAGTTCTTC

clone_size: many
v_call: TRBV24-1
d_call: TRBD1
j_call: TRBJ2-1
cdr3_aa: CATSDTGTETYNEQFF
cdr3_nt: TGTGCCACCAGTGACACCGGGACAGAGACCTACAATGAGCAGTTCTTC

clone_size: few
v_call: TRBV7-6
d_call: -
j_call: TRBJ1-1
cdr3_aa: CASSLVRQGTEAFF
cdr3_nt: TGTGCCAGCAGCTTAGTTCGGCAGGGAACTGAAGCTTTCTTT

clone_size: many
v_call: TRBV7-2
d_call: TRBD2
j_call: TRBJ2-1
cdr3_aa: CASSPGGEGLYNEQFF
cdr3_nt: TGTGCCAGCAGCCCGGGCGGGGAGGGGCTTTACAATGAGCAGTTCTTC

clone_size: many
v_call: TRBV5-1
d_call: -
j_call: TRBJ1-1
cdr3_aa: CASSFGAPVKNTEAFF
cdr3_nt: TGCGCCAGCAGCTTTGGGGCACCAGTTAAGAACACTGAAGCTTTCTTT

clone_size: few
v_call: TRBV4-3
d_call: -
j_call: TRBJ2-7
cdr3_aa: CASSQAWLLAFEQYF
cdr3_nt: TGCGCCAGCAGCCAAGCGTGGCTTCTAGCGTTCGAGCAGTACTTC

clone_size: few
v_call: TRBV6-1
d_call: -
j_call: TRBJ2-3
cdr3_aa: CASSELWDTQYF
cdr3_nt: TGTGCCAGCAGTGAATTGTGGGATACGCAGTATTTT

clone_size: -
v_call: TRBV6-1
d_call: TRBD2
j_call: TRBJ2-5
cdr3_aa: CASSPRLAGGQKTQYF
cdr3_nt: TGTGCCAGCAGTCCCAGACTAGCGGGGGGCCAGAAGACCCAGTACTTC

clone_size: -
v_call: TRBV3-1
d_call: -
j_call: TRBJ2-5
cdr3_aa: CASSQAFGFSEGGETQYF
cdr3_nt: TGTGCCAGCAGCCAAGCGTTTGGATTCTCTGAGGGTGGAGAGACCCAGTACTTC

clone_size: many
v_call: TRBV12-3/TRBV12-4
d_call: TRBD1
j_call: TRBJ1-5
cdr3_aa: CASSFSPGDRGYQPQHF
cdr3_nt: TGTGCCAGCAGTTTCTCTCCTGGGGACAGGGGTTATCAGCCCCAGCATTTT

clone_size: -
v_call: TRBV9
d_call: TRBD1
j_call: TRBJ2-1
cdr3_aa: CASSVSGGALGHEQFF
cdr3_nt: TGTGCCAGCAGCGTATCAGGGGGCGCATTAGGTCATGAGCAGTTCTTC

clone_size: -
v_call: TRBV11-2
d_call: TRBD2
j_call: TRBJ2-3
cdr3_aa: CASSSIRPGLAVSTDTQYF
cdr3_nt: TGTGCCAGCAGCTCCATACGGCCGGGACTAGCGGTGAGCACAGATACGCAGTATTTT

clone_size: -
v_call: TRBV20-1
d_call: TRBD2
j_call: TRBJ2-5
cdr3_aa: CCASYSAGGSQETQYF
cdr3_nt: TGCTGTGCTAGCTATTCGGCGGGAGGGAGTCAAGAGACCCAGTACTTC

clone_size: few
v_call: TRBV27
d_call: TRBD2
j_call: TRBJ2-7
cdr3_aa: CASSFRTSGSTYEQYF
cdr3_nt: TGTGCCAGCAGTTTTCGGACTAGCGGGAGCACGTACGAGCAGTACTTC

clone_size: -
v_call: TRBV10-3
d_call: TRBD2
j_call: TRBJ2-1
cdr3_aa: CAIKVGGAVNEQFF
cdr3_nt: TGTGCCATCAAAGTCGGGGGGGCCGTCAATGAGCAGTTCTTC

clone_size: few
v_call: TRBV29-1
d_call: TRBD1
j_call: TRBJ1-1
cdr3_aa: CSVKTQGAGTEAFF
cdr3_nt: TGCAGCGTTAAAACTCAGGGGGCGGGCACTGAAGCTTTCTTT

clone_size: many
v_call: TRBV11-1
d_call: -
j_call: TRBJ2-1
cdr3_aa: CASSLAAERSYNEQFF
cdr3_nt: TGTGCCAGCAGCTTAGCAGCGGAGCGCTCCTACAATGAGCAGTTCTTC

clone_size: many
v_call: TRBV20-1
d_call: -
j_call: TRBJ2-3
cdr3_aa: CSAVNRERTDTQYF
cdr3_nt: TGCAGTGCTGTCAACAGGGAACGCACAGATACGCAGTATTTT

clone_size: few
v_call: TRBV7-6
d_call: -
j_call: TRBJ1-5
cdr3_aa: CASSLTHHQPQHF
cdr3_nt: TGTGCCAGCAGCTTGACACACCATCAGCCCCAGCATTTT

clone_size: many
v_call: TRBV12-3/TRBV12-4
d_call: TRBD2
j_call: TRBJ2-3
cdr3_aa: CASSPTGLAGGFTDTQYF
cdr3_nt: TGTGCCAGCAGCCCGACGGGGCTAGCGGGGGGTTTCACAGATACGCAGTATTTT

clone_size: few
v_call: TRBV4-1
d_call: TRBD1
j_call: TRBJ1-6
cdr3_aa: CASSQRTGDNSPLHF
cdr3_nt: TGCGCCAGCAGCCAACGGACAGGGGATAATTCACCCCTCCACTTT

clone_size: few
v_call: TRBV10-3
d_call: TRBD1
j_call: TRBJ2-5
cdr3_aa: CAIRGQGAETQYF
cdr3_nt: TGTGCCATCAGGGGACAGGGGGCAGAGACCCAGTACTTC

clone_size: -
v_call: TRBV25-1
d_call: TRBD2
j_call: TRBJ2-3
cdr3_aa: CASSAGLVGDTQYF
cdr3_nt: TGTGCCAGCAGTGCGGGACTAGTGGGGGATACGCAGTATTTT

clone_size: -
v_call: TRBV5-1
d_call: -
j_call: TRBJ2-3
cdr3_aa: CASSLEANTQYF
cdr3_nt: TGCGCCAGCAGCTTGGAAGCTAATACGCAGTATTTT

clone_size: few
v_call: TRBV2
d_call: -
j_call: TRBJ2-1
cdr3_aa: CASKGLEQFF
cdr3_nt: TGTGCCAGCAAGGGCCTAGAGCAGTTCTTC

clone_size: few
v_call: TRBV7-2
d_call: TRBD1
j_call: TRBJ2-5
cdr3_aa: CASSLADRGWETQYF
cdr3_nt: TGTGCCAGCAGCTTAGCCGACAGGGGTTGGGAGACCCAGTACTTC

clone_size: -
v_call: TRBV20-1
d_call: -
j_call: TRBJ1-1
cdr3_aa: CSAPHSGTMNTEAFF
cdr3_nt: TGCAGTGCTCCACACTCCGGGACAATGAACACTGAAGCTTTCTTT

clone_size: many
v_call: TRBV7-6
d_call: -
j_call: TRBJ2-5
cdr3_aa: CASSLVQGLGTQYF
cdr3_nt: TGTGCCAGCAGCTTAGTCCAGGGATTAGGGACCCAGTACTTC

clone_size: few
v_call: TRBV7-9
d_call: TRBD2
j_call: TRBJ2-5
cdr3_aa: CASSLLAGGYQETQYF
cdr3_nt: TGTGCCAGCAGCTTACTAGCGGGGGGGTACCAAGAGACCCAGTACTTC

clone_size: few
v_call: TRBV7-3
d_call: TRBD2
j_call: TRBJ2-1
cdr3_aa: CASSPTGRTSGLNEQFF
cdr3_nt: TGTGCCAGCAGCCCGACAGGGCGGACTAGCGGCCTTAATGAGCAGTTCTTC

clone_size: few
v_call: TRBV5-5
d_call: TRBD1
j_call: TRBJ2-7
cdr3_aa: CASSSGTGGLLYEQYF
cdr3_nt: TGTGCCAGCAGTTCCGGGACAGGGGGACTCCTCTACGAGCAGTACTTC

clone_size: many
v_call: TRBV10-3
d_call: -
j_call: TRBJ1-1
cdr3_aa: CAISKGVEAFF
cdr3_nt: TGTGCCATCAGTAAGGGGGTTGAAGCTTTCTTT

clone_size: -
v_call: TRBV20-1
d_call: TRBD2
j_call: TRBJ2-1
cdr3_aa: CSAPLQTSGSSNEQFF
cdr3_nt: TGCAGTGCTCCCCTTCAGACTAGCGGGAGTAGTAATGAGCAGTTCTTC

clone_size: few
v_call: TRBV5-8
d_call: -
j_call: TRBJ2-1
cdr3_aa: CASNLGDNEQFF
cdr3_nt: TGTGCCAGCAACCTTGGGGACAATGAGCAGTTCTTC

clone_size: few
v_call: TRBV27
d_call: TRBD2
j_call: TRBJ2-3
cdr3_aa: CASSLLQRGATDTQYF
cdr3_nt: TGTGCCAGCAGTTTGCTCCAGCGGGGGGCCACAGATACGCAGTATTTT